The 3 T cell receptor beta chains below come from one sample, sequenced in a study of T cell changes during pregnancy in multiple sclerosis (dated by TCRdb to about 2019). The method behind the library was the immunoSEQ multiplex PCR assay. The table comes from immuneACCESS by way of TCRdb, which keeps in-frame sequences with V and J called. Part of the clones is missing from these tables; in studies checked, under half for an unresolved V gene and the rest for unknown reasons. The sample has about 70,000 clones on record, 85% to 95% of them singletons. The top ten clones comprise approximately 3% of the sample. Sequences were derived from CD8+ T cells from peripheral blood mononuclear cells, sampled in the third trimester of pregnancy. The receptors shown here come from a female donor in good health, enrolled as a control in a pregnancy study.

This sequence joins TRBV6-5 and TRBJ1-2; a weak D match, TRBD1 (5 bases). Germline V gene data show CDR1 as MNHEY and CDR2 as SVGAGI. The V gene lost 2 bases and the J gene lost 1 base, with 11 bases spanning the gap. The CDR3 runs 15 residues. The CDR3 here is CASSYDSFNNYGYTF. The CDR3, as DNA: TGTGCCAGCAGTTACGACAGCTTCAATAACTATGGCTACACCTTC.

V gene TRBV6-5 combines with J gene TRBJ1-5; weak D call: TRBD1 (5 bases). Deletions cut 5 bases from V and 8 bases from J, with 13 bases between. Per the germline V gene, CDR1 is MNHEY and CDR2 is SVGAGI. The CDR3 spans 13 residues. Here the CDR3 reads CASSPRQLEPQHF. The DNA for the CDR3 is TGTGCCAGCAGTCCGAGACAGTTGGAGCCCCAGCATTTT.

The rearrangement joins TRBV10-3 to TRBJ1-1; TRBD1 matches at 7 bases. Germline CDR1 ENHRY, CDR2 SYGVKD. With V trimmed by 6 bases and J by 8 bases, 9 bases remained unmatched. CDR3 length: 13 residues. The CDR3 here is CAISPMGQPEAFF. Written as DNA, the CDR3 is TGTGCCATCAGCCCGATGGGACAGCCCGAAGCTTTCTTT.